This TCR beta chain emerged from a study of T-cell memory formation after mild COVID-19 (dated by TCRdb to the early 2020s). With respect to the entire study: Most TCR sequence clusters were specific to one of the two donors. In a couple of donors, T-cell clones that expanded and contracted after mild COVID-19 were tracked by sequencing TCRalpha and TCRbeta repertoires over time. Two young, previously healthy adult volunteers made up the cohort, one male and one female.

PBMCs were isolated by Ficoll-Paque density gradient centrifugation. Sequenced using an Illumina NovaSeq 6000. Using 5'RACE with constant-segment primers, TCRalpha and TCRbeta cDNA libraries were constructed, with sample barcodes and unique molecular identifiers added in the process. RNA was extracted from every sample with Trizol reagent. Amplification of the libraries took two PCR steps, and the second step added a second sample barcode plus Illumina TruSeq adapters. Sequencing of the libraries was done on an Illumina NovaSeq, producing 2 x 150 bp paired-end reads. The original methods were these. With migec v1.2.7, reads were demultiplexed and then collapsed into UMI-guided consensus sequences. Using mixcr v2.1.11, UMI consensuses were aligned to TRA and TRB V and J templates and then assembled into clonotypes. Clonotypes were classified as expanded or contracted when called significant by both edgeR and NoisET, with noise models trained on biological replicates. For edgeR calls, the cutoffs were a false discovery rate-adjusted p below 0.01 and a log2 fold-change threshold of 1. As an exploratory analysis of dynamics, max-normalized trajectories of the 1000 most abundant clonotypes were examined by PCA with hierarchical clustering. Separately sequenced CD4+ and CD8+ repertoires were used to assign a CD4 or CD8 phenotype to each responding clone. In-frame beta chains were kept once TCRdb had trimmed the public reads at Q25 with fastp and called clones with MiXCR. Duplicate CDR3 protein sequences are folded into a single record with the most common DNA and genes. V and J calls and clone size were set by TCRdb, not the authors. This sample is represented by about 140,000 distinct CDR3 sequences; 14% to 15% of them were singletons. The ten largest make up 28% of the sample.

Remarks on this clonotype: The antigen this receptor binds is unknown. No clone much larger than this one lies a single base away; base qualities are absent.

The study at large found these results: Clones contracting from day 15 to 85 had balanced CD4/CD8 phenotypes, while a second wave expanding from day 15 to 37 was biased towards CD4+. SARS-CoV-2 specificity was not confirmed for the second-wave clones peaking on day 37. The study included only a couple of mild cases, and larger cohorts that include severe cases with pre-infection samples were judged to be necessary. Contracting CD4+ clones turned up mainly in the CM and EM memory subsets, whereas EMRA was where CD8+ clones were enriched. Some responding clones were found in pre-infection memory, which suggests that pre-existing cross-reactive memory T cells took part in the SARS-CoV-2 response.

This receptor was identified in an adult woman who had mild COVID-19 (a few samples of this study predate the infection). The sample titles of this study are shuffled in the database, so cell type and time point are left out; the donor was told from shared clones. The sample comprised PBMCs or a T cell subset sorted from them (not recorded which).

The nucleotide sequence is given as TGTGCCACCAGCAGAGAGAGGACAGGGGTCCGCTCACCCCTCCACTTT. This yields the protein CATSRERTGVRSPLHF. The chain was built from TRBV15 and TRBJ1-6, with TRBD1 identical over 9 junction bases. CDR1 and CDR2 (LNHNV, YYDKDF) derive from the germline V gene (reference sequence). Taken from cysteine to phenylalanine, the CDR3 has 16 residues. Solely the CDR3 DNA is kept, with 48 bases framed from the first base. V has 0 bases trimmed and J has 10 bases trimmed; junction bases matching no gene number 7.